This T cell receptor (beta chain) was captured in a study of cytomegalovirus exposure and HLA in healthy donors. Study results and limitations: TCR beta chain V- and J-gene trimming was linked, in a later analysis, to a missense variant in DCLRE1C.

Points on this clone: Its specificity is not known.

PCR involved 60 Vbeta and 13 Jbeta primers. Produced via immunoSEQ multiplex PCR; TCRdb's table is partial and in-frame only. The sample records 75,000 to 80,000 clones, nearly 80% being singletons. This clonotype originated in a woman in her thirties or forties in good health and CMV-seropositive. The specimen sequenced was PBMCs.

CDR3 loop: CASSEALGGAGYGYTF. The CDR3 nucleotides are TGTGCCAGCAGTGAAGCGCTAGGGGGCGCGGGCTATGGCTACACCTTC. The chain couples TRBV6-1 to TRBJ1-2; TRBD1 matches at 7 bases. The CDR3 totals 16 residues. J was trimmed by 4 bases and V by 0 bases; bases with no gene match: 8. Germline-derived CDR1 and CDR2 are MNHNS and SASEGT.